This T cell receptor beta chain was profiled in a study of blood T cell repertoires in COVID-19. Across the whole study: In each case, the material was cDNA or gDNA derived from T cells, B-cell-depleted T cells, or PBMCs.

The CDR3 has 12 residues. Trimming stripped 6 bases from V and 8 bases from J, with 13 bases between. Looked up from germline, CDR1 is MNHEY and CDR2 is SVGAGI. The data were produced by immunoSEQ multiplex PCR, yet TCRdb's version contains in-frame clones alone and is incomplete. This table holds about 320,000 clones, about 87% found once. Seattle enrolled patients during active infection and tracked them longitudinally. Source material: peripheral blood. This clonotype was sampled from a young woman with COVID-19, enrolled during active disease. The chain joins TRBV6-5 to TRBJ1-2, with D hard to call. CDR3 coding DNA: TGTGCCAGCAGGGCGGGAGGAGACGGCTACACCTTC. Its protein product is CASRAGGDGYTF.